A selection of T cell receptor beta chains follows, all from one sample in a study of blood T cell repertoires in COVID-19. Measured with immunoSEQ multiplex PCR; TCRdb has only the in-frame clones, and not every one. The sample contains some 80,000 clones, around nine tenths of which appear only once. Sequencing was performed on peripheral blood. All receptors derive from a human donor in a cohort sampled during active COVID-19. Each CDR3 is given with its conserved first and last residue. A D gene is named only where the DNA matches it firmly. Size is omitted from some rows. Given values are once, few, many or a class for expanded clones.

j_gene: TRBJ2-7
v_gene: TRBV5-5
d_gene: -
abundance: -
CDR3nt: TGTGCCAGCAGCCCCCCCGGACAAATCTACTACGAGCAGTACTTC
CDR3aa: CASSPPGQIYYEQYF

j_gene: TRBJ1-5
v_gene: TRBV5-8
d_gene: -
abundance: -
CDR3nt: TGTGCCAGCAGCTTTGGGAGAAACAATCAGCCCCAGCATTTT
CDR3aa: CASSFGRNNQPQHF

j_gene: TRBJ2-6
v_gene: TRBV19
d_gene: -
abundance: -
CDR3nt: TGTGCCAGTAGTATCGGGGATGTTTTGGGCTCTGGGGCCAACGTCCTGACTTTC
CDR3aa: CASSIGDVLGSGANVLTF

j_gene: TRBJ2-5
v_gene: TRBV7-3
d_gene: -
abundance: -
CDR3nt: TGTGCCAGCAGCTTGACACCGGGACCTCAAGCGGGCGCTCAAGAGACCCAGTACTTC
CDR3aa: CASSLTPGPQAGAQETQYF

j_gene: TRBJ1-2
v_gene: TRBV7-8
d_gene: -
abundance: -
CDR3nt: TGTGCCAGCAGCTTAGCGGCACGTTATAATGGCTACACCTTC
CDR3aa: CASSLAARYNGYTF

j_gene: TRBJ1-6
v_gene: TRBV6-2/TRBV6-3
d_gene: TRBD1
abundance: -
CDR3nt: TGTGCCAGCAGTTCGGACAGGAACTCCTATAATTCACCCCTCCACTTT
CDR3aa: CASSSDRNSYNSPLHF

j_gene: TRBJ1-2
v_gene: TRBV5-8
d_gene: -
abundance: -
CDR3nt: TGTGCCAGCAGTCGACAGAATGGCTACACCTTC
CDR3aa: CASSRQNGYTF

j_gene: TRBJ1-3
v_gene: TRBV11-2
d_gene: -
abundance: -
CDR3nt: TGTGCCAGCAGCATAGCCTACTCTGGAAACACCATATATTTT
CDR3aa: CASSIAYSGNTIYF

j_gene: TRBJ2-7
v_gene: TRBV6-2/TRBV6-3
d_gene: -
abundance: -
CDR3nt: TGTGCCAGCAGTTACTTCGCACCATACTATACAGGGAGGGCCGAGCAGTACTTC
CDR3aa: CASSYFAPYYTGRAEQYF

j_gene: TRBJ1-4
v_gene: TRBV2
d_gene: -
abundance: -
CDR3nt: TGTGCCAGCACTCTCGGGGGGGGTCCTGAAAAACTGTTTTTT
CDR3aa: CASTLGGGPEKLFF

j_gene: TRBJ2-5
v_gene: TRBV2
d_gene: -
abundance: once
CDR3nt: TGTGCCAGCAGTGACATGGGGCTGGAGACCCAGTACTTC
CDR3aa: CASSDMGLETQYF

j_gene: TRBJ2-3
v_gene: TRBV5-1
d_gene: -
abundance: -
CDR3nt: TGCGCCAGCAGCTTGCGGCGGGACAGCGCAGATACGCAGTATTTT
CDR3aa: CASSLRRDSADTQYF

j_gene: TRBJ2-1
v_gene: TRBV19
d_gene: TRBD2
abundance: once
CDR3nt: TGTGCCAGTAGTACAGCCCGGGGGGGAATGTACAATGAGCAGTTCTTC
CDR3aa: CASSTARGGMYNEQFF

j_gene: TRBJ2-3
v_gene: TRBV21-1
d_gene: -
abundance: once
CDR3nt: TGTGCCAGCAGCAAAGGCTCAGGGACACCTGGGACAGATACGCAGTATTTT
CDR3aa: CASSKGSGTPGTDTQYF

j_gene: TRBJ2-1
v_gene: TRBV27
d_gene: TRBD2
abundance: -
CDR3nt: TGTGCCAGCAGTTTAGTAGGACTAGCGAGATCCAATGAGCAGTTCTTC
CDR3aa: CASSLVGLARSNEQFF

j_gene: TRBJ2-7
v_gene: TRBV29-1
d_gene: TRBD2
abundance: large
CDR3nt: TGCAGCGTTGAGGCGCTAGCGGGAGTTAAAACCTACGAGCAGTACTTC
CDR3aa: CSVEALAGVKTYEQYF

j_gene: TRBJ2-2
v_gene: TRBV18
d_gene: TRBD2
abundance: -
CDR3nt: TGTGCCAGCTCACCATACGGCGGGGGGGCCGCCGGGGAGCTGTTTTTT
CDR3aa: CASSPYGGGAAGELFF

j_gene: TRBJ2-5
v_gene: TRBV28
d_gene: TRBD2
abundance: -
CDR3nt: TGTGCCAGCAGCGGCGGGAGTCATGTAGAGACCCAGTACTTC
CDR3aa: CASSGGSHVETQYF